Listed below are T cell receptor beta chains from one sample, sequenced in a study of early T cells in non-severe SARS-CoV-2 infection. Using its own MiXCR run on the 5' RACE reads, TCRdb lists one record per CDR3 protein. The sample carries tens of thousands of distinct CDR3 sequences, roughly 13% recorded once. Sequenced material: whole blood. The receptors shown here come from an adult who was a healthcare worker with PCR-confirmed SARS-CoV-2 infection or an uninfected control (not recorded which). CDR3s include the opening cysteine and the closing phenylalanine or tryptophan.

j_gene	v_gene	CDR3aa
TRBJ2-7	TRBV6-1	CASSAPDRGQGYEQYF
TRBJ2-7	TRBV27	CASSETGPHEQYF
TRBJ2-5	TRBV12-3/TRBV12-4	CASSPVLGLAGGIQETQYF
TRBJ1-1	TRBV2	CAEGTSVAFF
TRBJ2-2	TRBV18	CASSPTARADTGELFF
TRBJ2-3	TRBV29-1	CSVGSTDTQYF
TRBJ1-6	TRBV6-5	CASKGQPSSYNSPLHF
TRBJ1-5	TRBV9	CASSPSGSRQPQHF
TRBJ1-6	TRBV19	CASSNVRSDSPLHF
TRBJ2-5	TRBV18	CASSARDQETQYF
TRBJ2-7	TRBV7-9	CASSAGPNYEQYF
TRBJ2-7	TRBV5-1	CASSFDPPWTGPAYEQYF
TRBJ1-1	TRBV9	CASSVKALGTEAFF
TRBJ2-5	TRBV27	CASSEEYQETQYF
TRBJ2-3	TRBV27	CASSFRLVADTQYF
TRBJ2-4	TRBV6-2/TRBV6-3	CATSGAGTNIQYF
TRBJ2-5	TRBV6-5	CASTRDPLGETQYF
TRBJ2-3	TRBV7-6	CASSYGRGGTDTQYF
TRBJ2-1	TRBV7-9	CASSPLSEQFF
TRBJ2-3	TRBV11-1	CASSLSARGPDTQYF
TRBJ2-3	TRBV5-8	CASSWGLAVTDTQYF
TRBJ1-3	TRBV12-3/TRBV12-4	CASGAWSGNTIYF
TRBJ2-5	TRBV20-1	CSAASGGQETQYF
TRBJ2-5	TRBV29-1	CSVEWAAQETQYF